This paragraph reports one T cell receptor (beta chain). This clonotype appeared many times. No antigen is known for it. Base qualities are not at hand, and no much larger clone is one base apart. In light of the paper, this sample's time point label describes: after trial treatment. What the treatment or condition label conveys for this sample: LDRT plus nivolumab, ipilimumab, low-dose cyclophosphamide and aspirin (RACIN trial). The donors took part in RACIN, a single-arm, phase I, dose-escalation trial that combined nivolumab, ipilimumab, aspirin, low-dose cyclophosphamide and low-dose radiotherapy. Patients were eligible if they had advanced solid tumors that were TIL-negative. TCRdb records Illumina HiSeq 2500 as the sequencer. First-strand cDNA was synthesized with Superscript III and a set of TRAV- and TRBV-specific primers, covering both TCRalpha and TCRbeta chains. TCRs were amplified for around 20 PCR cycles with Phusion, using a constant-region primer paired with the adapter attached to the V primers. The isolated mRNA was amplified using the MessageAmp II aRNA Amplification Kit, with in vitro transcription performed for approximately 16 hours at 37 degrees C. mRNA for TCR sequencing was isolated with the Dynabeads mRNA DIRECT Purification Kit. Indexed Illumina adapters were added in a second Phusion PCR of 25 cycles, after which AMPure XP beads were used to purify the products. From the authors' description of their analysis: Custom Perl scripts pooled TCR sequences encoding the same protein, removed out-of-frame sequences and computed each clonotype's abundance. TCR sequences supported by only a single read were excluded from analysis. Among the metrics used to describe the repertoires were Shannon entropy, Gini index, clonality, richness, and the frequency of TCRs shared between repertoires. TCRdb handled the public reads itself, with Q25 trimming in fastp and clone calling in MiXCR, and kept productive beta chains. Identical CDR3 proteins give one entry, which carries the most common genes and DNA. The V and J calls and clone size come from TCRdb's table, not from the authors' own analysis. The sample table contains about 91,000 distinct CDR3 sequences; only one count was recorded for 20% to 25% of them. The ten largest make up roughly 13% of the sample.

V loses 3 bases, J loses 2 bases, and the germline ends lie 15 bases apart. CDR1 MDHEN and CDR2 SYDVKM were looked up in the germline V gene. Taken from cysteine to phenylalanine, the CDR3 has 16 residues. The read is trimmed to its CDR3 DNA, 48 bases read in frame from base 1. The data were obtained in a study of low-dose radiotherapy and immunotherapy resistance in tumors (dated by TCRdb to between 2021 and 2023). About the investigation overall: Patients in Cohort 1 were given 0.5 Gy per fraction every 2 weeks, and the prescribed total PTV dose was 6.5 Gy. Cyclophosphamide 200 mg/m2 was given intravenously every two weeks, one day before each radiation and immunotherapy administration. Eight patients were included in the translational analysis: three from the first dose cohort and the first five from the second dose cohort. Patients were given nivolumab as a 240 mg flat dose every two weeks and ipilimumab at 1 mg/kg every six weeks, with both drugs delivered intravenously. Patients took aspirin 300 mg orally once daily for four cycles, starting on cycle 1 day 1. The trial did not randomize participants into treatment groups. Cohort 2 received 1 Gy per fraction every two weeks, with a total of 13 Gy over 26 weeks.

This receptor was obtained from a female donor with ovarian cancer. The sequence joins TRBV28 to TRBJ2-3; the D segment may tentatively be TRBD1 or TRBD2, each giving 5 matched bases. Sequences were derived from PBMCs, sampled after low-dose radiotherapy plus immunotherapy. The DNA reads as follows: TGTGCCAGCAGTTTTTCGGGGCGGCCTCACACAGATACGCAGTATTTT. Translated, this is CASSFSGRPHTDTQYF. Supplemented by the reference TRBV28 and TRBJ2-3 proteins around the CDR3, the complete variable domain is DVKVTQSSRYLVKRTGEKVFLECVQDMDHENMFWYRQDPGLGLRLIYFSYDVKMKEKGDIPEGYSVSREKKERFSLILESASTNQTSMYLCASSFSGRPHTDTQYFGPGTRLTVL.